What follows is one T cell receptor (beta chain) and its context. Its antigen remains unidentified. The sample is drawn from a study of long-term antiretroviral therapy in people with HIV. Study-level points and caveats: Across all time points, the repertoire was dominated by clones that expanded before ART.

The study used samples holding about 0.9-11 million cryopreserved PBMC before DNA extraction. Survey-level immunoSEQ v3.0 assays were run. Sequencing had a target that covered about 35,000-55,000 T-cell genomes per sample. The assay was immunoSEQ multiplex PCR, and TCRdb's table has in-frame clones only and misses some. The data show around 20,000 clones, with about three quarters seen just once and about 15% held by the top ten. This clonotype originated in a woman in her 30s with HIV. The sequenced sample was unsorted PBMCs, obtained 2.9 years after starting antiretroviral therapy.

CDR3 DNA sequence: TGTGCCAGCAGCGTAGCAGATACGCAGTATTTT. Translated, it gives CASSVADTQYF. V and J are TRBV9 and TRBJ2-3, with D unclear. V dropped 0 bases and J dropped 4 bases, with 0 bases sitting between them. Germline values: CDR1 SGDLS, CDR2 YYNGEE. This CDR3 contains 11 residues.